This T cell receptor (beta chain) appears in the sequencing data of a study of vaccination and CD4 T cells after COVID-19. Study overall: Participants were given two doses of BNT162b2 or mRNA-1273 vaccine.

The Oncomine TCR Beta short-read assay was applied to DNA of cultured CD4+ T cells. TCRdb reprocessed the PCR reads with MiXCR, giving one entry per CDR3 protein. The table records thousands of distinct CDR3 sequences, under 60% of them present only once. Germline V gives CDR1 GTSNPN, CDR2 SVGIG (reference sequence). CDR3 length: 16 amino acids. V lost 5 bases, J lost 7 bases, and 14 bases stayed unmatched. In the case of this clonotype: Antigen unknown.

The treatment denotes: roughly 10-day PBMC culture with coronavirus spike peptide pools or control peptides (ViraFEST assay). Collection of the unexposed donor's CD4+ T cells took place before the COVID-19 pandemic (2011-2018). The receptor was derived from a human donor in good health. Material: CD4+ T cells from blood, cultured in vitro. This rearrangement joins TRBV30 to TRBJ1-5; 10 nucleotides agree with TRBD1. This CDR3 reads CAWLRSGTGVRQPQHF. CDR3 DNA: TGTGCCTGGCTACGCTCCGGGACAGGGGTTAGACAGCCCCAGCATTTT.